This entry describes one TCR beta chain. The entry originates in a study of technical replicates of blood from several donors. CDR1 and CDR2 (germline): MDHEN, SYDVKM. V shed 7 bases, J shed 2 bases, and the junction held 5 bases outside the gene matches. The CDR3 runs to 14 residues. Data came from immunoSEQ multiplex PCR; TCRdb stores just in-frame clones and leaves some out. This sample has about 83,000 clones, with 92% found just once. The sample consisted of T cells isolated from PBMCs. This TCR was sampled from a human donor in good health. The V gene is TRBV28, the J gene TRBJ2-7; the match to TRBD1 covers 10 bases. The CDR3 DNA sequence: TGTGCCAGCACCATGGGGACAGGGGCCTACGAGCAGTACTTC. The encoded protein is CASTMGTGAYEQYF. The complete variable domain, with remaining parts taken from reference TRBV28 and TRBJ2-7, reads DVKVTQSSRYLVKRTGEKVFLECVQDMDHENMFWYRQDPGLGLRLIYFSYDVKMKEKGDIPEGYSVSREKKERFSLILESASTNQTSMYLCASTMGTGAYEQYFGPGTRLTVT.